The clone carrying this TCR beta chain was seen at least ten times. The record originates from a study of T cells in Graves' hyperthyroidism and ophthalmopathy. In patients aged 18 to 65, hyperthyroidism was newly diagnosed, with duration under 2 months. Researchers amplified the TCR beta CDR3 regions from RNA transcripts. RT-PCR in the first round (using the HTBI primer set) targeted the TCR CDR3. TCRdb reprocessed the multiplex PCR reads with MiXCR, giving one entry per CDR3 protein. The profile shows around 350,000 distinct CDR3 sequences, approximately 14% of them singletons. V lost 3 bases to trimming and J lost 4 bases; unmatched junction nucleotides: 9. Germline V gives CDR1 SGHVS, CDR2 FQNEAQ. The CDR3 has 18 amino acids.

This TCR came from a woman under 30 with Graves' hyperthyroidism that later progressed to Graves' ophthalmopathy. Material: blood. This chain links TRBV7-8 with TRBJ2-1, with 13 bases identical to TRBD2. The CDR3 bases are TGTGCCAGCAGCTTCCGGACTAGCGGGAGAGGGGCATACAATGAGCAGTTCTTC. The encoded protein is CASSFRTSGRGAYNEQFF.